The 18 T cell receptor beta chains in this list originate from one sample, sequenced in a study of blood T cell repertoires in COVID-19. Assay used: immunoSEQ multiplex PCR; TCRdb lists only in-frame clones, some missing. The sample includes about 59,000 clones, around 80% seen only once; the top ten take over 3%. The sequenced sample consisted of peripheral blood. The receptors here all came from a man aged 55 to 70 with acute or convalescent COVID-19.

Concerning this clone: The sample contains more than one DNA sequence encoding this CDR3. The chain has TRBV5-4 and TRBJ2-3; 7 bases are shared with TRBD2. This CDR3 spans 13 amino acids. With 2 bases clipped from V and 3 bases from J, the junction kept 0 bases outside the gene matches. The germline CDR1 and CDR2 sequences are SGHNT and YYREEE (reference sequence). The DNA of the CDR3 is TGTGCCAGCAGCTTAGCGGGAACAGATACGCAGTATTTT. This sequence encodes CASSLAGTDTQYF.

The chain has TRBV30 and TRBJ1-5; 10 nucleotides match TRBD1. Losses at the gene ends were 1 base for V and 6 bases for J; bases not matched to a gene: 3. Germline V gives CDR1 GTSNPN, CDR2 SVGIG (reference sequence). This CDR3 has 14 amino acids. CDR3 coding DNA: TGTGCCTGGAGTGGACAGGGGGCGGCTCAGCCCCAGCATTTT. Its translation: CAWSGQGAAQPQHF.

This sequence joins TRBV11-2 and TRBJ2-5; maybe TRBD2 (6 bases). Germline V gene sequence: CDR1 SGHAT, CDR2 FQNNGV. Trimming stripped 1 base from V and 5 bases from J, with 8 bases between. This CDR3 is 13 amino acids long. The CDR3 coding sequence is TGTGCCAGCAGCTTAGGAGGGAGGGAGACCCAGTACTTC. This gives the protein CASSLGGRETQYF.

The CDR3 DNA reads as TGTGCCAGCAGCAAAAGAGGGGGCGACAGGACCCCTGGAAACACCATATATTTT. Its protein product is CASSKRGGDRTPGNTIYF. The chain combines TRBV11-2 with TRBJ1-3, with TRBD1 matching over 7 bases. V lost 5 bases to trimming and J lost 2 bases; unmatched junction nucleotides: 15. This CDR3 region has 18 residues. CDR1 and CDR2 from the germline V gene are SGHAT and FQNNGV. The complete variable domain, with remaining parts taken from reference TRBV11-2 and TRBJ1-3, reads EAGVAQSPRYKIIEKRQSVAFWCNPISGHATLYWYQQILGQGPKLLIQFQNNGVVDDSQLPKDRFSAERLKGVDSTLKIQPAKLEDSAVYLCASSKRGGDRTPGNTIYFGEGSWLTVV.

This sequence joins TRBV2 and TRBJ1-2, with D tentatively TRBD1 (6 bases). Germline V gives CDR1 SNHLY, CDR2 FYNNEI. V lost 6 bases and J lost 7, with 12 bases in between. The CDR3 covers 12 residues. The CDR3 sequence is CASRAGQFGYTF. For the CDR3, the DNA is TGTGCCAGCAGGGCCGGACAGTTTGGCTACACCTTC.

The chain recombines TRBV18 with TRBJ1-2; D gene unclear. Deletions cut 2 bases from V and 1 base from J, with 11 bases between. CDR3 length: 15 amino acids. Germline CDR1 reads KGHSH; CDR2 reads LQKENI. CDR3 loop: CASSPSPADNYGYTF. In DNA, the CDR3 is TGTGCCAGCTCACCATCCCCCGCGGATAACTATGGCTACACCTTC.

The J gene is TRBJ2-2, the V gene TRBV18, with 8 bases identical to TRBD2. The germline V gene has CDR1 KGHSH and CDR2 LQKENI. The CDR3 is 17 amino acids. Trimming took 3 bases from V and 3 from J; bases not matched to a gene: 9. CDR3 loop: CASSPPGSGSYTGELFF. The CDR3 DNA reads as TGTGCCAGCTCACCCCCCGGGAGCGGGAGTTACACCGGGGAGCTGTTTTTT.

The chain uses TRBV3-1 (or the pseudogene TRBV3-2) and TRBJ2-7; a weak D match, TRBD1 (6 bases). V shed 1 base and J shed 6 bases, with 19 bases lying between them. CDR1 and CDR2 from the germline V gene are LGHDT and YNNKEL (reference sequence). This CDR3 has 16 residues. CDR3 sequence reads: CASSQAETGTPFEQYF. CDR3 DNA sequence: TGTGCCAGCAGCCAAGCGGAGACAGGCACCCCGTTCGAGCAGTACTTC.

V is TRBV28 and J is TRBJ1-1; D not certain. The CDR3 covers 14 residues. The V and J ends lost 4 bases and 4 bases respectively, with 13 bases between them. Germline assignment: CDR1 MDHEN and CDR2 SYDVKM. CDR3 nucleotide sequence: TGTGCCAGCAGTTCCCGGTGGCGGGGCACTGAAGCTTTCTTT. Residues: CASSSRWRGTEAFF.

The CDR3 region has the DNA TGTGCCAGCAGCCCCAACTCTTATACGCAGTATTTT. Amino acids: CASSPNSYTQYF. This chain links TRBV3-1 (or the pseudogene TRBV3-2) with TRBJ2-3; no reliable D call. CDR3 length: 12 amino acids. V was pared by 4 bases and J by 7 bases, with 9 bases between. Germline V gene sequence: CDR1 LGHDT, CDR2 YNNKEL (reference sequence).

This clone came up once. The chain carries TRBV5-1 and TRBJ2-1; D possibly corresponds to TRBD2 (6 bases). This CDR3 comprises 18 residues. CDR1 and CDR2 from the germline V gene are SGHRS and YFSETQ. Trimming pared 4 bases from V and 6 bases from J, leaving 26 bases between. The CDR3 bases are TGCGCCAGCAGCACGCCAACTCCCGGGAGATCCAATTTCAATGAGCAGTTCTTC. It is translated as CASSTPTPGRSNFNEQFF.

The chain employs TRBV5-1 and TRBJ1-1; maybe TRBD1 (6 bases). This CDR3 is 14 amino acids long. Germline V CDR1 and CDR2: SGHRS, YFSETQ. The ends were cut back, 6 bases at V and 0 bases at J, with 12 bases in the middle. CDR3 sequence: CASTHGQLNTEAFF. CDR3 nucleotide sequence: TGCGCCAGCACCCATGGACAGTTGAACACTGAAGCTTTCTTT.

This chain uses TRBV5-4 with TRBJ2-6; the match to TRBD2 covers 10 bases. CDR1 SGHNT and CDR2 YYREEE come from the germline V gene (reference sequence). The CDR3 loop spans 19 amino acids. V dropped 4 bases and J dropped 1; count of bases not matched to a gene: 11. CDR3 bases: TGTGCCAGCAGCACTCACGGGAGCGGGAGGGCGTCTGGGGCCAACGTCCTGACTTTC. It encodes CASSTHGSGRASGANVLTF. Full variable domain (missing parts from reference TRBV5-4 and TRBJ2-6): ETGVTQSPTHLIKTRGQQVTLRCSSQSGHNTVSWYQQALGQGPQFIFQYYREEENGRGNFPPRFSGLQFPNYSSELNVNALELDDSALYLCASSTHGSGRASGANVLTFGAGSRLTVL.

The chain links TRBV11-3 to TRBJ2-1; the D is unclear. Trimming left V 1 base short and J 6 bases short, with 10 bases between. This CDR3 has 14 residues. Germline V gives CDR1 SGHNT, CDR2 YENEEA. CDR3 coding DNA: TGTGCCAGCAGCTTAGCCCTAGGTTCCAATGAGCAGTTCTTC. Its translation is CASSLALGSNEQFF.

The chain is built from TRBV27 and TRBJ2-3; TRBD1 aligns across 7 bases. The CDR3 totals 15 residues. Germline V gives CDR1 MNHEY, CDR2 SMNVEV (reference sequence). Trimming took 5 bases from V and 0 from J; bases not matched to a gene: 5. The CDR3 DNA reads as TGTGCCAGCAGTCCTGACAGGGTCAGCACAGATACGCAGTATTTT. Its protein product is CASSPDRVSTDTQYF.

This clone was seen only a few times. The chain couples TRBV24-1 to TRBJ2-6, with 7 bases identical to TRBD1. Per germline, CDR1 KGHDR and CDR2 SFDVKD. The trim removed 7 bases at V and 4 bases at J, leaving 6 bases unmatched. This CDR3 is built from 15 residues. CDR3 residues: CATSEGGAGANVLTF. CDR3 sequence (DNA): TGTGCCACCAGCGAAGGGGGCGCCGGGGCCAACGTCCTGACTTTC.

The CDR3 DNA reads as TGTGCCAGCAGCGTGGACTCGGGACAGGTCTACAGAGCTTTCTTT. It codes for CASSVDSGQVYRAFF. V usage is TRBV9 and J usage is TRBJ1-1; 8 nucleotides agree with TRBD1. There are 15 residues in the CDR3. J was trimmed by 10 bases and V by 2 bases; bases with no gene match: 13. Germline V gene sequence: CDR1 SGDLS, CDR2 YYNGEE. Using reference TRBV9 and TRBJ1-1 for the parts outside the CDR3, the full variable domain is DSGVTQTPKHLITATGQRVTLRCSPRSGDLSVYWYQQSLDQGLQFLIQYYNGEERAKGNILERFSAQQFPDLHSELNLSSLELGDSALYFCASSVDSGQVYRAFFGQGTRLTVV.

This chain connects TRBV5-6 to TRBJ2-7, with a possible D match to TRBD1 (6 bases). Germline V lookup: CDR1 SGHDT, CDR2 YYEEEE. CDR3 length equals 14 residues. Trimming stripped 2 bases from V and 6 bases from J, with 15 bases between. The CDR3 sequence: CASSFWTEALEQYF. The CDR3 DNA follows: TGTGCCAGCAGCTTTTGGACAGAGGCCCTCGAGCAGTACTTC. Together with reference TRBV5-6 and TRBJ2-7, the CDR3 gives the full variable domain: DAGVTQSPTHLIKTRGQQVTLRCSPKSGHDTVSWYQQALGQGPQFIFQYYEEEERQRGNFPDRFSGHQFPNYSSELNVNALLLGDSALYLCASSFWTEALEQYFGPGTRLTVT.